This TCR beta chain was captured in a study of blood T cell repertoires in COVID-19 (TCRdb year 2020). The study in broad terms: Samples covering the acute and convalescent phases of COVID-19 were provided by collaborators in the United States, Italy and Spain. The sample metadata nearly always contained a de-identified subject ID, COVID-19 status, age in years and sex. The repertoires were released in a freely available public database meant as a resource for research on the immune response to SARS-CoV-2. The material from the prospective study consisted of cDNA or gDNA derived from T cells, B-cell-depleted T cells, or PBMCs. Subjects who had been exposed to COVID-19, were actively infected with it, or had recovered from it provided the deeply sampled blood TCRbeta repertoires that made up the dataset. The samples were drawn from two sources: the first 160 participants of the ongoing ImmuneRACE study, and 1,200 or so subjects contributed by 6 global collaborators. Where available, HLA class I and class II types were obtained from metadata supplied by the sample provider rather than from assay-based typing.

The immunoSEQ Assay, a bias-controlled multiplex PCR, was used to amplify TCRbeta CDR3 regions from genomic DNA. Per the source publication's procedure: Within the assay, amplification of reference gene primers was used to estimate how many nucleated cells each sample contained. To quantify the absolute abundance of each unique TCRbeta CDR3 rearrangement, sequence reads were collapsed and filtered. For each sample, productive Simpson clonality was calculated as the square root of Simpson's diversity index over productive rearrangements. TCRdb's version of the immuneACCESS table is confined to in-frame rearrangements and falls short of the full clone set. An unresolved V gene accounts for under half of the shortfall where checked; the remainder is of unknown origin. The V and J calls and clone size are taken from that table; D and trimming were inferred from the DNA. This sample gives approximately 290,000 clones in total; roughly 89% of them show up just once. Of the sample, approximately 4% is held by the ten largest clones.

Enrolling through a virtual design, the prospective study's participants ranged in age from roughly 18 to 95 years and lived across some 23 United States geographic areas. In the prospective study, participants were assigned to cohorts based on the clinical history participants reported in a screening survey and a study questionnaire. Each participant in the prospective study had whole blood, serum and a nasopharyngeal or oropharyngeal swab collected by mobile phlebotomists. Participants in the prospective study had the option to provide additional blood draws and questionnaires over a roughly 2-month period. Prospective study blood samples were shipped either frozen or at room temperature before DNA extraction. The CDR3, from cysteine to phenylalanine, totals 16 residues. Just CDR3 DNA is preserved here, 48 bases in frame from base 1. CDR1 and CDR2 are read off the germline V gene as SNHLY and FYNNEI. The germline ends are 17 bases apart after V is trimmed by 3 bases and J by 3 bases.

A remark on this clone: What this receptor recognizes is not known. One base away there is no much larger clone; base qualities are not given.

The full study reports these points: The amount of clinical and demographic metadata varied by source and participant and was provided uncurated.

This receptor was taken from a woman younger than 30 with acute COVID-19. In this chain, TRBV2 is recombined with TRBJ1-2; there is no confident call for the D gene. The source material was PBMCs or T cells enriched from blood (not recorded which). The sequence in DNA is TGTGCCAGCAGTGATCCGGAGGTTACCCCCTACTATGGCTACACCTTC. This is translated as CASSDPEVTPYYGYTF.